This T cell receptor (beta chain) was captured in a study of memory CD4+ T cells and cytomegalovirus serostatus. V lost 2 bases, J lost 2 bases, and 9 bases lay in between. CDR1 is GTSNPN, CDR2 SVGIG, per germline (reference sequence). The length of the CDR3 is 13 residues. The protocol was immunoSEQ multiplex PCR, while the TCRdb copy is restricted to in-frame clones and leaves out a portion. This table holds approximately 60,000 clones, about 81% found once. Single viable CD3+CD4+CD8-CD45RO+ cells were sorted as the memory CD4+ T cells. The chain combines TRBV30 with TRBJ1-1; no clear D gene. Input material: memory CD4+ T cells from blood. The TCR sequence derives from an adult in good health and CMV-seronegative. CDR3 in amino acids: CAWSRHANTEAFF. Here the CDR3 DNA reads TGTGCCTGGAGTCGGCATGCAAACACTGAAGCTTTCTTT.